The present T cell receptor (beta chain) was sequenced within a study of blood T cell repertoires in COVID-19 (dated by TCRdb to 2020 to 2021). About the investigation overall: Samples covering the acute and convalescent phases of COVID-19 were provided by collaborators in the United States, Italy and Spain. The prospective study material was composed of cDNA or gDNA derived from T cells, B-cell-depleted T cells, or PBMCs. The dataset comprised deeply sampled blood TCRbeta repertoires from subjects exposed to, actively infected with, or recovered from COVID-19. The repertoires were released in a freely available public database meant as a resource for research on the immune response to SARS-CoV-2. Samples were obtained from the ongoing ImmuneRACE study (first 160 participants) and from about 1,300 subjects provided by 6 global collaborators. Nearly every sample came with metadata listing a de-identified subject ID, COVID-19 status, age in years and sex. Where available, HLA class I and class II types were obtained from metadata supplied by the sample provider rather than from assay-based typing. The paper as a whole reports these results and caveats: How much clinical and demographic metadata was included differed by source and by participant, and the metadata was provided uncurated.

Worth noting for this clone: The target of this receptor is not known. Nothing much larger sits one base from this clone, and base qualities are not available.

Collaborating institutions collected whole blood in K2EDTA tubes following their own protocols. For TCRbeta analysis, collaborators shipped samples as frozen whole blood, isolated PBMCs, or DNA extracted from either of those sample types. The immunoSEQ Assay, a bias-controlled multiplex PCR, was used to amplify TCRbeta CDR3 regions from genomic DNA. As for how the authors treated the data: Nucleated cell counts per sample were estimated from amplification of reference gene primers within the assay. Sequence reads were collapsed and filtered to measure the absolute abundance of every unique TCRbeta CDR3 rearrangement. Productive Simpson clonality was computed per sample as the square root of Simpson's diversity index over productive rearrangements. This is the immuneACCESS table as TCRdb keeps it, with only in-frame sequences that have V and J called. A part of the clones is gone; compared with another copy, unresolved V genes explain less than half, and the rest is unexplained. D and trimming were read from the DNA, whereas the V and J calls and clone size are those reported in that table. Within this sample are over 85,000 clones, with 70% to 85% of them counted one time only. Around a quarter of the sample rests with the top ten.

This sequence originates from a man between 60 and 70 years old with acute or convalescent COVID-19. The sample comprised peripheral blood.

The CDR3 region: CASSKDQGALTGELFF. In nucleotides, the sequence is TGCGCCAGCAGCAAGGACCAGGGGGCTCTCACCGGGGAGCTGTTTTTT. Recombination joined TRBV4-1 with TRBJ2-2; the junction holds 8 bases that match TRBD1. The CDR3 holds 16 amino acids from the cysteine to the phenylalanine. Only the CDR3 DNA is retained, 48 bases long and in frame from the first base. The germline V end is reduced by 5 bases and the J end by 4 bases; junction bases left unmatched: 9. The germline V gene yields MGHRA for CDR1 and YSYEKL for CDR2.